The rows below give T cell receptor beta chains drawn from one sample of a study of early T cells in non-severe SARS-CoV-2 infection. TCRdb itself ran the 5' RACE reads through MiXCR, one entry per CDR3 protein. Here the sample spans approximately 50,000 distinct CDR3 sequences, roughly 8.8% being singletons. Specimen: whole blood. These receptors all stem from an adult who was a healthcare worker with PCR-confirmed SARS-CoV-2 infection or an uninfected control (not recorded which). Each CDR3 is given with its conserved first and last residue. The D gene is left open where the match is weak. Clone size is given for some rows only: seen once, a few or many times, or a class if the clone is expanded.

V gene	D gene	J gene	clone size	CDR3 DNA	CDR3 protein
TRBV19	TRBD2	TRBJ2-1	few	TGTGCCAGTAGTGCACGTGCTAGCGGGAGAACCGATGAGCAGTTCTTC	CASSARASGRTDEQFF
TRBV27	NA	TRBJ1-1	many	TGTGCCAGCAGTTCGGGTTTATTCACTGAAGCTTTCTTT	CASSSGLFTEAFF
TRBV6-2/TRBV6-3	NA	TRBJ1-1	many	TGTGCCAGCAGTCACAGGGTCACTGAAGCTTTCTTT	CASSHRVTEAFF
TRBV4-1	NA	TRBJ2-7	many	TGCGCCAGCAGCCACCTGACACAAGACTACGAGCAGTACTTC	CASSHLTQDYEQYF
TRBV29-1	TRBD1	TRBJ2-5	many	TGCAGCGTTTCACGTTTCGGACAGGGTAAAGAGACCCAGTACTTC	CSVSRFGQGKETQYF
TRBV28	TRBD1	TRBJ1-2	many	TGTGCCAGCAGTTTATCCAGGGGGGATGGCTACACCTTC	CASSLSRGDGYTF
TRBV4-2	TRBD1	TRBJ2-1	many	TGTGCCAGCAGCCAAGATGTCGACAGGGGGTACAATGAGCAGTTCTTC	CASSQDVDRGYNEQFF
TRBV20-1	NA	TRBJ2-2	NA	TGCAGTGCAGGCCTGGGAGACGGCGGCGGGGAGCTGTTTTTT	CSAGLGDGGGELFF
TRBV12-3/TRBV12-4	NA	TRBJ1-2	many	TGTGCCAGCAGGTTGGACAGCGTCTATGGCTACACCTTC	CASRLDSVYGYTF
TRBV19	NA	TRBJ2-7	many	TGTGCCAGTAGTGACGCTTGGCAGGGATCCTACGAGCAGTACTTC	CASSDAWQGSYEQYF
TRBV12-3/TRBV12-4	NA	TRBJ1-3	many	TGTGCCAGCAGCACTGGTGGAAACACCATATATTTT	CASSTGGNTIYF
TRBV6-2/TRBV6-3	NA	TRBJ1-1	many	TGTGCCAGCAGTTACGTGGCCGGGAACACTGAAGCTTTCTTT	CASSYVAGNTEAFF
TRBV27	NA	TRBJ2-5	many	TGTGCCAGCAGTTCGTCAAGGCGGGAGTACTTC	CASSSSRREYF
TRBV15	NA	TRBJ1-2	many	TGTGCCACCAGCAGAGATAGGGTTGGCTATGGCTACACCTTC	CATSRDRVGYGYTF
TRBV7-2	NA	TRBJ1-5	many	TGTGCCAGCAGCTTATCTGATCACAATCAGCCCCAGCATTTT	CASSLSDHNQPQHF
TRBV3-1	NA	TRBJ2-7	many	TGTGCCAGCAGCTACAACTACGAGCAGTACTTC	CASSYNYEQYF
TRBV3-1	NA	TRBJ2-7	few	TGTGCCAGCAGCCCCCATAGCGGGACAGTGGGACCCTACGAGCAGTACTTC	CASSPHSGTVGPYEQYF
TRBV14	NA	TRBJ2-1	once	TGTGCCAACAGCCGAGCGGAGCCCACAAGTGAGCAGTTCTTC	CANSRAEPTSEQFF
TRBV11-2	NA	TRBJ2-1	few	TGTGCCAGCAGTTCAGTAGCGGAGGCCTACAATGAGCAGTTCTTC	CASSSVAEAYNEQFF
TRBV29-1	NA	TRBJ1-2	many	TGCAGCGCTGACGTCCTACTGGGAGGCTACACCTTC	CSADVLLGGYTF
TRBV7-8	NA	TRBJ1-3	NA	TGTGCCAGCAGCTTAAACTCGGCACACTCTGGAATCACCATATATTTT	CASSLNSAHSGITIYF
TRBV12-3/TRBV12-4	NA	TRBJ2-1	few	TGTGCCAGCAGTTTATCAGGGGCCCTCAATGAGCAGTTCTTC	CASSLSGALNEQFF
TRBV6-1	TRBD2	TRBJ2-7	many	TGTGCCAGCAGTCCCGGGGGGCTAGCGGGAGGGCCCGAGCAGTACTTC	CASSPGGLAGGPEQYF
TRBV27	NA	TRBJ1-1	NA	TGTGCCAGCAGTTTATTCAATCTCGGCGAAGCTTTCTTT	CASSLFNLGEAFF
TRBV19	TRBD1	TRBJ2-7	many	TGTGCCAGTAGTATGCCGGGACAGGGTTACGAGCAGTACTTC	CASSMPGQGYEQYF
TRBV6-2/TRBV6-3	TRBD2	TRBJ2-7	once	TGTGCCAGCAGCTCCGGGACTAGATCAGGCGGGCAGTACTTC	CASSSGTRSGGQYF
TRBV28	TRBD1	TRBJ2-1	NA	TGTGCCAGCAGTTTATTCGCAGGGACAGGGAGTGAGCAGTTCTTC	CASSLFAGTGSEQFF
TRBV9	NA	TRBJ2-7	medium-sized	TGTGCCAGCAGCCGCTACGAGCAGTACTTC	CASSRYEQYF
TRBV5-6	NA	TRBJ2-4	many	TGTGCCAGCAGCCCGCCCCGTCCTGCCAAAAACATTCAGTACTTC	CASSPPRPAKNIQYF
TRBV12-3/TRBV12-4	TRBD2	TRBJ2-7	NA	TGTGCCAGCAGTACTAGCGACTCCTACGAGCAGTACTTC	CASSTSDSYEQYF
TRBV29-1	NA	TRBJ1-2	many	TGCAGCGTTGCACTCGTGTGGACGAACACAAACTATGGCTACACCTTC	CSVALVWTNTNYGYTF
TRBV24-1	TRBD1	TRBJ1-1	many	TGTGCCACCAGTACAGGGGTGAACACTGAAGCTTTCTTT	CATSTGVNTEAFF
TRBV6-5	NA	TRBJ1-2	few	TGTGCCAGCAGTTACCGCCGGCAGGGTTACTATGGCTACACCTTC	CASSYRRQGYYGYTF
TRBV2	NA	TRBJ2-1	NA	TGTGCCAGCAGTGAAATAATGGCTAGCAATGAGCAGTTCTTC	CASSEIMASNEQFF
TRBV20-1	NA	TRBJ2-1	few	TGCAGTGCTAGGCCCGACAACTTTAACTACAATGAGCAGTTCTTC	CSARPDNFNYNEQFF
TRBV29-1	NA	TRBJ2-7	few	TGCAGCGTTGCGGCAGGGGCAGCTTACGAGCAGTACTTC	CSVAAGAAYEQYF
TRBV28	NA	TRBJ2-1	many	TGTGCCAGCAAGCACCGGGAATACTATTCAACCCCGTGGGGGTTCGGGTCCTACAATGAGCAGTTCTTC	CASKHREYYSTPWGFGSYNEQFF
TRBV28	NA	TRBJ1-2	NA	TGTGCCAGCAGTTTATCAGGGCCCAGCTATGGCTACACCTTC	CASSLSGPSYGYTF
TRBV5-1	NA	TRBJ1-2	few	TGCGCCAGCAGACCGTCTCAGAGTTATGGCTACACCTTC	CASRPSQSYGYTF
TRBV6-2/TRBV6-3	NA	TRBJ1-1	few	TGTGCCAGCAGTTACCAGAACTGGGTAGGAGCTTTCTTT	CASSYQNWVGAFF
TRBV20-1	TRBD2	TRBJ2-5	many	TGCAGTGCTGATCCTAGCGGGAGTGGCGCTGAGACCCAGTACTTC	CSADPSGSGAETQYF
TRBV6-5	NA	TRBJ1-1	many	TGTGCCAGCAGACCCCCAGGACCCATAGTCGGAACTGAAGCTTTCTTT	CASRPPGPIVGTEAFF
TRBV12-3/TRBV12-4	TRBD2	TRBJ2-7	many	TGTGCCAGCAGCCATAGCGGGCTTTGGAAGAACGAGCAGTACTTC	CASSHSGLWKNEQYF
TRBV7-2	NA	TRBJ2-7	many	TGTGCCAGCAGCTTAGCGAGGGCAGGGGAAGAGCAGTACTTC	CASSLARAGEEQYF
TRBV6-5	TRBD1	TRBJ1-5	many	TGTGCCAGCAGGGACAGGGGCTCGAATCAGCCCCAGCATTTT	CASRDRGSNQPQHF
TRBV5-4	TRBD2	TRBJ2-4	NA	TGTGCCAGCAGCTTGGTTCAGGGAGGGACCAAAAACATTCAGTACTTC	CASSLVQGGTKNIQYF